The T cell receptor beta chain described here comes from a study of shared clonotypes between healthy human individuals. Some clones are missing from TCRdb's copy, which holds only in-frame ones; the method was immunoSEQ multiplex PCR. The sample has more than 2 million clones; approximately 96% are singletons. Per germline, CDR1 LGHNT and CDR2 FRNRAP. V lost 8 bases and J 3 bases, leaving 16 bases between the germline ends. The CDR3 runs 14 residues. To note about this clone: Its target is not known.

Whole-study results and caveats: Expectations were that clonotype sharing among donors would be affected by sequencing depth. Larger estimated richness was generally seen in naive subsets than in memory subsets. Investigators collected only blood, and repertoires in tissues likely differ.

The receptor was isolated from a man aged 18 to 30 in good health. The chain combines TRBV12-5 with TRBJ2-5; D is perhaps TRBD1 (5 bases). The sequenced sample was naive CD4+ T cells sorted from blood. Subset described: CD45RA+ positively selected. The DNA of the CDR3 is TGTGCTAGTCGGTCCCACCTCAGGGAAGAGACCCAGTACTTC. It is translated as CASRSHLREETQYF.